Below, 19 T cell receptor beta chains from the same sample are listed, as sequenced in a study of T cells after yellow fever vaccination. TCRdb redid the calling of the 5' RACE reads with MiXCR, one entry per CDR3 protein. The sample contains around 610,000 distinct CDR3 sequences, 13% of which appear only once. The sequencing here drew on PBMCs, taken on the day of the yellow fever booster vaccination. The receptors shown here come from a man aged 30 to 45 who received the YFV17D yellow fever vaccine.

DNA for the CDR3: TGTGCCAGCAATGACAGGGGAAAAGGGGAGCTGTTTTTT. This gives the protein CASNDRGKGELFF. The rearrangement links TRBV6-2 or TRBV6-3 to TRBJ2-2; 8 bases map to TRBD1. J gave up 8 bases and V 7 bases, and 6 bases lay outside the gene matches. There are 13 residues in the CDR3. From germline, CDR1 is MNHEY and CDR2 SVGEGT.

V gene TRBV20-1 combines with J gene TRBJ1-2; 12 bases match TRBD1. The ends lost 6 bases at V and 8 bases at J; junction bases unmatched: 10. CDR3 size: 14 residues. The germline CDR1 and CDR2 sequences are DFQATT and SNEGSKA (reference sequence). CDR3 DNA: TGCAGTGCAACCGGGACAGGGGGCTCCCACGGCTACACCTTC. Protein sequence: CSATGTGGSHGYTF.

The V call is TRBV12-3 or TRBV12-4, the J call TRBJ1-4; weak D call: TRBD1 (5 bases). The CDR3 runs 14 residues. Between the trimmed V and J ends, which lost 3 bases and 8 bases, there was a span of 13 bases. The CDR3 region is CASSFTGGVEKLFF. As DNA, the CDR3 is TGTGCCAGCAGTTTTACTGGGGGGGTCGAAAAACTGTTTTTT.

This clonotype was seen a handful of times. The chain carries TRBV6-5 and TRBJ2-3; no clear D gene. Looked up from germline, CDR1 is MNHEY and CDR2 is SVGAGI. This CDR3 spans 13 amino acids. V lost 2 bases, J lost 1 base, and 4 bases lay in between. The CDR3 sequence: CASSYDGTDTQYF. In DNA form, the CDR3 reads TGTGCCAGCAGTTACGACGGCACAGATACGCAGTATTTT.

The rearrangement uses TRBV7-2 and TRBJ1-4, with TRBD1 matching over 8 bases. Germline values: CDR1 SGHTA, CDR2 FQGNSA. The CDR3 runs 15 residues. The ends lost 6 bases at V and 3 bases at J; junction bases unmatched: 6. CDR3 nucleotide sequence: TGTGCCAGCAGGCGGACAGGGTCCGCTAATGAAAAACTGTTTTTT. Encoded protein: CASRRTGSANEKLFF.

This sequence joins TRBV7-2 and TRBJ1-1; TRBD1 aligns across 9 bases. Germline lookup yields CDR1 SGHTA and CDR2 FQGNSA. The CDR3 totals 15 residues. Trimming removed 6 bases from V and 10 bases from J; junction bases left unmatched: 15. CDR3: CASSQGTGRSVVAFF. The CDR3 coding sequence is TGTGCCAGCAGTCAAGGGACAGGGAGAAGCGTTGTAGCTTTCTTT.

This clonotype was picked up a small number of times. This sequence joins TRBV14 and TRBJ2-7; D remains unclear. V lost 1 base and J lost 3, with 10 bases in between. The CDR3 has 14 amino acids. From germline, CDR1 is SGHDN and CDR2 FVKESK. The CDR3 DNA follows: TGTGCCAGCAGCCAAGTCGCGCCCCACTACGAGCAGTACTTC. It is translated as CASSQVAPHYEQYF. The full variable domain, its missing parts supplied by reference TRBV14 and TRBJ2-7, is EAGVTQFPSHSVIEKGQTVTLRCDPISGHDNLYWYRRVMGKEIKFLLHFVKESKQDESGMPNNRFLAERTGGTYSTLKVQPAELEDSGVYFCASSQVAPHYEQYFGPGTRLTVT.

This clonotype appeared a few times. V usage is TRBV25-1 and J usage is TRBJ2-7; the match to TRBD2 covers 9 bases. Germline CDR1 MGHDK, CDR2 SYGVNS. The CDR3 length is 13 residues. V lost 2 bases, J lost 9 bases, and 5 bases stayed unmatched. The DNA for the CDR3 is TGTGCCAGCAGTGAAGCTGCGGGAGGGTTGCAGTACTTC. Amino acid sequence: CASSEAAGGLQYF.

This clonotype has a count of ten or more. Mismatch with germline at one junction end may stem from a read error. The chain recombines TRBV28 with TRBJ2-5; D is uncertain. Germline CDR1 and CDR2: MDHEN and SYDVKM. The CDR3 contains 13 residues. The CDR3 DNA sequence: TGTGCCAGCGGTTTGCGAATAGTCGAGACCCAGTACTTC. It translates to CASGLRIVETQYF. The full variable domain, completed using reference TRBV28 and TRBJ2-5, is DVKVTQSSRYLVKRTGEKVFLECVQDMDHENMFWYRQDPGLGLRLIYFSYDVKMKEKGDIPEGYSVSREKKERFSLILESASTNQTSMYLCASGLRIVETQYFGPGTRLLVL.

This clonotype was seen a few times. CDR3 protein: CASSQGGTQQETQYF. In DNA, the CDR3 is TGTGCCAGCAGCCAAGGAGGGACACAGCAAGAGACCCAGTACTTC. The J gene is TRBJ2-5, the V gene TRBV3-1, with D tentatively TRBD1 (6 bases). The CDR3 is 15 residues long. V gave up 1 base and J gave up 2 bases, with 11 bases separating them. Germline loops: CDR1 LGHDT, CDR2 YNNKEL (reference sequence).

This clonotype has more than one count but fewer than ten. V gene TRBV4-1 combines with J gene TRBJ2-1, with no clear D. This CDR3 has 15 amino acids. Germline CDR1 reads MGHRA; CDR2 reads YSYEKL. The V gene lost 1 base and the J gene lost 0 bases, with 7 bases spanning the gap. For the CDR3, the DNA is TGCGCCAGCAGCCAAGGGGTCTACTCCTACAATGAGCAGTTCTTC. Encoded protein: CASSQGVYSYNEQFF.

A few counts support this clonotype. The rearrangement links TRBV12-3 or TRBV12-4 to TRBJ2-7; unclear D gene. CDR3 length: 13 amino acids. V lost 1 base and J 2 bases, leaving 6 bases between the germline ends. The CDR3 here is CASSLGEAYEQYF. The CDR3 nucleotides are TGTGCCAGCAGTTTAGGGGAAGCCTACGAGCAGTACTTC.

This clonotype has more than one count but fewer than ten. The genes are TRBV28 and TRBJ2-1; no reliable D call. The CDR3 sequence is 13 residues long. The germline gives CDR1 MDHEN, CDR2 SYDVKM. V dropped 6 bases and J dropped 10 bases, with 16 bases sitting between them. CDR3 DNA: TGTGCCAGCAGGCAATCTTGGCCTAGAGAGCAGTTCTTC. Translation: CASRQSWPREQFF. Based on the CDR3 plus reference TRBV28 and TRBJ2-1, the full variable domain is DVKVTQSSRYLVKRTGEKVFLECVQDMDHENMFWYRQDPGLGLRLIYFSYDVKMKEKGDIPEGYSVSREKKERFSLILESASTNQTSMYLCASRQSWPREQFFGPGTRLTVL.

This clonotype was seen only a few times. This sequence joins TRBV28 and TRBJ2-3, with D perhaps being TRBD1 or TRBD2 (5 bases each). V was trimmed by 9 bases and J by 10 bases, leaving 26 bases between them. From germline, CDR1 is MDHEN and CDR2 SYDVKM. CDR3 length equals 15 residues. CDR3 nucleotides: TGTGCCAGTTGCCCGGGGCTCCCCGGGCGGGTGGCGCAGTATTTT. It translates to CASCPGLPGRVAQYF.

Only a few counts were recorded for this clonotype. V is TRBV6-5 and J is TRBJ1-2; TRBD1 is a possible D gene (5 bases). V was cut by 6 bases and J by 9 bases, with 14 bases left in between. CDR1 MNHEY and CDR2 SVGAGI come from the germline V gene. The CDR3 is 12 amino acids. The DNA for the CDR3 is TGTGCCAGCAGGGACATCAGGGTCCGCTACACCTTC. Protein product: CASRDIRVRYTF.

Written as DNA, the CDR3 is TGTGCCAGTAGGGACCTACAGGGATCAAATGAGCAGTTCTTC. Its translation is CASRDLQGSNEQFF. The chain has TRBV19 and TRBJ2-1; D is possibly TRBD1 (6 bases). V was shortened by 6 bases and J by 7 bases, with 16 bases between the two germline ends. This CDR3 comprises 14 residues. The V gene's germline CDR1 is LNHDA and CDR2 SQIVND (reference sequence).

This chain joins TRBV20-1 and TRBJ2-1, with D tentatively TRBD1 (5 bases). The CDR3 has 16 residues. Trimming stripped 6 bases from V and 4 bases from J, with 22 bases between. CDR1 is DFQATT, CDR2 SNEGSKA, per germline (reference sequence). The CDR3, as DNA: TGCAGTGCCTTAACACTTAATTACAGGAAATACAATGAGCAGTTCTTC. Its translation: CSALTLNYRKYNEQFF.

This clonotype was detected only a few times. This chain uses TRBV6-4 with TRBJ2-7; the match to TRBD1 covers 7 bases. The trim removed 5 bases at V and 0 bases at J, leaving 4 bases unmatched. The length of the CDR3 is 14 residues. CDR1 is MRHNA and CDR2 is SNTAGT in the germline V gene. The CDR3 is CASSTGQSSYEQYF. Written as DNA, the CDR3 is TGTGCCAGCAGTACGGGACAGAGCTCCTACGAGCAGTACTTC.

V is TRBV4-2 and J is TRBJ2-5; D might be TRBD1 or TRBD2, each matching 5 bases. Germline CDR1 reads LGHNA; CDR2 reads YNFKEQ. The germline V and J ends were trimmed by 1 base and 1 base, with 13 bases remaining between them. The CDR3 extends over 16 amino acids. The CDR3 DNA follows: TGTGCCAGCAGCCAAGGTTACGGGGCGCTCCAAGAGACCCAGTACTTC. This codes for CASSQGYGALQETQYF.